This T cell receptor (beta chain) comes out of a study of blood T cell repertoires in COVID-19. Study details: The United States, Italy and Spain were the sources of the acute and convalescent COVID-19 samples. T cells, B-cell-depleted T cells, or PBMCs provided the cDNA or gDNA that served as material.

The CDR3 is 14 amino acids. The V end was cut by 4 bases, the J end by 2 bases, with 11 bases between. Germline CDR1 SGHAT, CDR2 FQNNGV. As processed by the authors: Amplification of reference gene primers was used by the study to estimate nucleated cell counts. Measured with immunoSEQ multiplex PCR; TCRdb has only the in-frame clones, and not every one. V, J and clone size are those of that table, while D and trimming were read from the DNA. The sample lists approximately 110,000 clones, 85% occurring once. The TCR originated in a human donor in a cohort sampled during active COVID-19. The rearrangement joins TRBV11-2 to TRBJ1-1, with D maybe TRBD1 (5 bases). Sequences were obtained from peripheral blood. The CDR3 reads CASSSQGLNTEAFF. CDR3 DNA: TGTGCCAGCAGCTCCCAGGGTCTTAACACTGAAGCTTTCTTT.